These 2 T cell receptor beta chains share one sample of origin, sequenced in a study of shared clonotypes between healthy human individuals. TCRdb's table, derived via immunoSEQ multiplex PCR, lists solely in-frame clones and lacks some. The sample yields 980,000 or so clones, 76% seen once. Material: memory CD4+ T cells sorted from blood. Stated subset: CD45RA-negative fraction. These receptors were taken from a man between 18 and 29 years old in good health.

The chain links TRBV19 to TRBJ1-3; 7 bases align to TRBD1. Per the germline V gene, CDR1 is LNHDA and CDR2 is SQIVND (reference sequence). V was pared by 6 bases and J by 2 bases, with 7 bases of the junction left unmatched. The CDR3 is made up of 15 amino acids. This CDR3 reads CASRDAGGPGNTIYF. The CDR3 region has the DNA TGTGCCAGTAGGGACGCAGGGGGGCCTGGAAACACCATATATTTT.

Written as DNA, the CDR3 is TGTGCCAGCTCAGCCACCCTTTCTGGCTACACCTTC. Translation: CASSATLSGYTF. The chain couples TRBV2 to TRBJ1-2; D is unclear. This CDR3 spans 12 amino acids. Trimming cost V 8 bases and J 7 bases, with 14 bases left between them. Germline CDR1 is SNHLY and CDR2 is FYNNEI.